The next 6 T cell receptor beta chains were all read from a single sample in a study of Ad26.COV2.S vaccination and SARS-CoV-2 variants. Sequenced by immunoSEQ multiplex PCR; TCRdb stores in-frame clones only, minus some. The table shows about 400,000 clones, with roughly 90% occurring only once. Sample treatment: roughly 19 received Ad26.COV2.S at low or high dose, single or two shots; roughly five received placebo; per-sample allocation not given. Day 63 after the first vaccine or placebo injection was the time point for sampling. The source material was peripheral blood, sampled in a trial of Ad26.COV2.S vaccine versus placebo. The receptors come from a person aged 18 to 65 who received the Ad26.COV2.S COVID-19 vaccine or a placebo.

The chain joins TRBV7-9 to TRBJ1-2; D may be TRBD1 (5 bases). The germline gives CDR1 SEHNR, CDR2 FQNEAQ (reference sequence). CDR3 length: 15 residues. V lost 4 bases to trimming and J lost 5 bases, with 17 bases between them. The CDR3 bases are TGTGCCAGCAGCTGGGCGGGGGAAGTTTTATATGGCTACACCTTC. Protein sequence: CASSWAGEVLYGYTF.

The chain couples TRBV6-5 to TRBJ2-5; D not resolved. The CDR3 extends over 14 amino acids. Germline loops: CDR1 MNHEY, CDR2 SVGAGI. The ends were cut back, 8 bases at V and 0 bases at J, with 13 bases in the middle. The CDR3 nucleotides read TGTGCCAGCGGATTTGCCGACTACCAAGAGACCCAGTACTTC. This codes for CASGFADYQETQYF.

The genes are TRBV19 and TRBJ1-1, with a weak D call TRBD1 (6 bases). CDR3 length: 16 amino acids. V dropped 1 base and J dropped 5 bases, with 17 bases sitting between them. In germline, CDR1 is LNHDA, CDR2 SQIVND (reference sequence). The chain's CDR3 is CASSIGGWGAQTEAFF. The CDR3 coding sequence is TGTGCCAGTAGTATAGGGGGATGGGGGGCGCAAACTGAAGCTTTCTTT.

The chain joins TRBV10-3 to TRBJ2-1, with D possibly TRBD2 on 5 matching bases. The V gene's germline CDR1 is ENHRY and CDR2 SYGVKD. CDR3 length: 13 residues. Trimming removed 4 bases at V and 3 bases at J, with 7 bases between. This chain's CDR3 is CAISGTFYNEQFF. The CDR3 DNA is TGTGCCATCAGTGGGACTTTCTACAATGAGCAGTTCTTC.

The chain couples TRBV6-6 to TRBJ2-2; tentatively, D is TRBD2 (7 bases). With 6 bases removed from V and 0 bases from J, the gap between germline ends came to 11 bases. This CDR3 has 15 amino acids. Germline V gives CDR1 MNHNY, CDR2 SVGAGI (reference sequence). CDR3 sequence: CASRLGGANTGELFF. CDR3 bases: TGTGCCAGCAGGTTAGGGGGGGCGAACACCGGGGAGCTGTTTTTT.

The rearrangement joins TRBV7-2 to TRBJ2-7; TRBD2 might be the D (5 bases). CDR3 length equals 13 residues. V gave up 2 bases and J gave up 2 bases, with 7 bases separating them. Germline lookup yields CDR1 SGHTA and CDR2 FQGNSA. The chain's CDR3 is CASSLPGAYEQYF. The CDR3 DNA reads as TGTGCCAGCAGCTTACCCGGGGCCTACGAGCAGTACTTC.